This T cell receptor beta chain stems from a study of T cell responses to AZD1222 COVID-19 vaccine. Study outcomes and limitations: Spike was spanned by vaccine-associated CD4 TCRs, which were dominant at 160-218 and 743-854. The sample set comprised mostly white British donors with more females, and clonal diversity was possibly underestimated. Repertoire collection took place solely once the T cell response had peaked. Only a handful of AZD1222 recipients, several in all, had baseline seropositivity.

To note about this clone: Its target is not known.

Method: immunoSEQ multiplex PCR; TCRdb's copy keeps in-frame clones and lacks some. In total, the table holds some 150,000 clones. Trimming stripped 6 bases from V and 4 bases from J, with 11 bases between. The germline V gene has CDR1 LGHDT and CDR2 YNNKEL (reference sequence). This CDR3 contains 13 residues. The origin of this receptor is an adult in good health. The chain joins TRBV3-1 (or the pseudogene TRBV3-2) to TRBJ2-3; possibly TRBD2 for D (7 bases). Sequencing was carried out using peripheral blood. The CDR3 protein is CASSLGGADTQYF. DNA for the CDR3: TGTGCCAGCAGTCTAGGGGGGGCAGATACGCAGTATTTT.